The rows below give T cell receptor beta chains drawn from one sample of a study of CD8 T cells in Susac syndrome. MiXCR, run by TCRdb on the immunoSEQ multiplex PCR reads, gives a single entry per CDR3 protein. The sample carries some 300,000 distinct CDR3 sequences, roughly 85% recorded once. Sequenced sample: CD8+ T cells from PBMCs. These receptors were collected from a human donor with multiple sclerosis. The CDR3 runs from the conserved cysteine through the conserved F or W. The D gene is left open where the match is weak. Only some rows state a clone size, as once, few, many or a class for expanded clones.

D gene,clone size,J gene,V gene,CDR3 DNA,CDR3 protein
-,-,TRBJ2-7,TRBV7-9,TGTGCCAGCAGCTCCTTGACGGCGGTTAACTCCTACGAGCAGTACTTC,CASSSLTAVNSYEQYF
-,-,TRBJ1-3,TRBV7-2,TGTGCCAGCAGCTATCGGACAATGAGGGGAAACACCATATATTTT,CASSYRTMRGNTIYF
-,-,TRBJ2-7,TRBV4-1,TGCGCCAGCAGCCAAAGTAAGAGGCCAGGGAGGTCCTACGAGCAGTACTTC,CASSQSKRPGRSYEQYF
-,-,TRBJ1-2,TRBV9,TGTGCCAGCAGCGTTCAGGGACTTAACTATGGCTACACCTTC,CASSVQGLNYGYTF
-,-,TRBJ2-1,TRBV5-4,TGTGCCAGCAGCTTTTGGGGGAGTGGTGAGCAGTTCTTC,CASSFWGSGEQFF
-,-,TRBJ1-5,TRBV21-1,TGTGCCAGCAGCAAAGATAACGTGGGAGGCAATCAGCCCCAGCATTTT,CASSKDNVGGNQPQHF
TRBD1,once,TRBJ2-7,TRBV5-6,TGTGCCAGCAGCTTGTGGGACAGGGGAATCTACGAGCAGTACTTC,CASSLWDRGIYEQYF
-,-,TRBJ2-1,TRBV5-1,TGCGCCAGCTTTAACCCCTACAGGAGCTCCTACAATGAGCAGTTCTTC,CASFNPYRSSYNEQFF
-,-,TRBJ2-5,TRBV12-3/TRBV12-4,TGTGCCAGCAGCGCGGCCCGGGGGGAGACCCAGTACTTC,CASSAARGETQYF
-,-,TRBJ1-1,TRBV27,TGTGCCAGCAGGGGGCAGGGTCTTTTCAAAGCTTTCTTT,CASRGQGLFKAFF
TRBD2,-,TRBJ2-7,TRBV20-1,TGCAGTGCTAGGCCTCGCTGGCGGGAGACGGGTGAGCAGTACTTC,CSARPRWRETGEQYF
TRBD2,few,TRBJ2-1,TRBV3-1,TGTGCCAGCAGCCCAGCGGGGGTCACCTACAATGAGCAGTTCTTC,CASSPAGVTYNEQFF
TRBD1,-,TRBJ2-7,TRBV10-3,TGTGCCAGCCGAGACAGGGGATATTACGAGCAGTACTTC,CASRDRGYYEQYF
-,-,TRBJ2-1,TRBV7-9,TGTGCCAGCAGCTTATCCCAGGGGACCTACAATGAGCAGTTCTTC,CASSLSQGTYNEQFF
TRBD1,-,TRBJ2-1,TRBV7-9,TGTGCCAGCCGAGGGGGCGACTACAATGAGCAGTTCTTC,CASRGGDYNEQFF
-,-,TRBJ2-3,TRBV9,TGTGCCAGCAGCGAGGTTCGGGACAGCACAGATACGCAGTATTTT,CASSEVRDSTDTQYF
-,few,TRBJ2-5,TRBV5-8,TGTGCCAGCAGCGGGACTTTCCAAGAGACCCAGTACTTC,CASSGTFQETQYF
TRBD1,-,TRBJ2-1,TRBV9,TGTGCCAGCAGCTATGACAGGGCAGGCAATGAGCAGTTCTTC,CASSYDRAGNEQFF
-,-,TRBJ2-5,TRBV11-3,TGTGCCAGCAGCTCCCCCTCATCCGGGGGAGAGACCCAGTACTTC,CASSSPSSGGETQYF
-,few,TRBJ2-6,TRBV7-2,TGTGCCAGCAGCTTAGCTGTCGGTACTCCTGGGGCCAACGTCCTGACTTTC,CASSLAVGTPGANVLTF
-,-,TRBJ1-2,TRBV6-5,TGTGCCAGCAGTTACTCCGTCGAAGCTAACTATGGCTACACCTTC,CASSYSVEANYGYTF
-,-,TRBJ1-1,TRBV6-5,TGTGCCAGCAGATTCCGGGACGGCATAGACGCTTTCTTT,CASRFRDGIDAFF
TRBD2,-,TRBJ2-7,TRBV20-1,TGCAGTGCTAAGTTCCCTAGCGGGAGGGCCTTTTCATACGAGCAGTACTTC,CSAKFPSGRAFSYEQYF
-,-,TRBJ2-1,TRBV27,TGTGCCAGCAGTTTAGAGTCCCCCTACAATGAGCAGTTCTTC,CASSLESPYNEQFF
-,-,TRBJ2-1,TRBV28,TGTGCCAGCCGGGGGTGGGGATACAATGAGCAGTTCTTC,CASRGWGYNEQFF
-,-,TRBJ2-2,TRBV24-1,TGTGCCACCAGTGATTTGTTGCACACCGGGGAGCTGTTTTTT,CATSDLLHTGELFF
-,-,TRBJ2-2,TRBV6-2/TRBV6-3,TGTGCCAGCATCGACAGTGCCTCGAACACCGGGGAGCTGTTTTTT,CASIDSASNTGELFF
TRBD1,-,TRBJ2-7,TRBV4-2,TGTGCCAGCAGCGAAACAGGGGGAAGCTCCTACGAGCAGTACTTC,CASSETGGSSYEQYF
-,-,TRBJ2-7,TRBV30,TGTGCCTGGAGTCCCCCGGGCGCTTACAAATTCTACTCTACCTCCTACGAGCAGTACTTC,CAWSPPGAYKFYSTSYEQYF
-,-,TRBJ1-5,TRBV4-3,TGCGCCAGCAGCCAAGACTCCCATTTAGGGTTGCACCAGCCCCAGCATTTT,CASSQDSHLGLHQPQHF
-,-,TRBJ2-3,TRBV24-1,TGTGCCACCAGTGATTTGGACACCCATCTCAGGCAGTATTTT,CATSDLDTHLRQYF
TRBD1,-,TRBJ2-5,TRBV28,TGTGCCAGCAGTTTATATGGGACAGTCCAAGAGACCCAGTACTTC,CASSLYGTVQETQYF
TRBD2,-,TRBJ2-1,TRBV6-2/TRBV6-3,TGTGCCAGCAGTTACGAGCGGGAGAGCTCCTACAATGAGCAGTTCTTC,CASSYERESSYNEQFF
TRBD1,-,TRBJ1-1,TRBV27,TGTGCCAGCAGCTACGAAACAGGGGCCGGCACTGAAGCTTTCTTT,CASSYETGAGTEAFF
-,once,TRBJ2-7,TRBV7-8,TGTGCCAGCAGCCCTCCGGGACCAGCCGATTACGAGCAGTACTTC,CASSPPGPADYEQYF